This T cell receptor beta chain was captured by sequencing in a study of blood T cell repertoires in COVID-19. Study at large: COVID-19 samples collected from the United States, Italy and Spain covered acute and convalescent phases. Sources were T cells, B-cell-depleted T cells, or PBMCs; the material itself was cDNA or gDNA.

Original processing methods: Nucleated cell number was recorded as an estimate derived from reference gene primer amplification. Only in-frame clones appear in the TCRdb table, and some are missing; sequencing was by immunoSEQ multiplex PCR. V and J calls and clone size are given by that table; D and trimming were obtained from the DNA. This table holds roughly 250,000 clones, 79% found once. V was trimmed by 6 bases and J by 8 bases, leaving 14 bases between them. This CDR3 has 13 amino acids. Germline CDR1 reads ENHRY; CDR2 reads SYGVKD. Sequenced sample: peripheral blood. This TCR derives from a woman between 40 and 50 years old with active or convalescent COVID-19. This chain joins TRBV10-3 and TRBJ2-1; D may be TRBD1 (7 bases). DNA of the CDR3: TGTGCCATCAGAACAGGGGAGGTGGATGAGCAGTTCTTC. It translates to CAIRTGEVDEQFF.